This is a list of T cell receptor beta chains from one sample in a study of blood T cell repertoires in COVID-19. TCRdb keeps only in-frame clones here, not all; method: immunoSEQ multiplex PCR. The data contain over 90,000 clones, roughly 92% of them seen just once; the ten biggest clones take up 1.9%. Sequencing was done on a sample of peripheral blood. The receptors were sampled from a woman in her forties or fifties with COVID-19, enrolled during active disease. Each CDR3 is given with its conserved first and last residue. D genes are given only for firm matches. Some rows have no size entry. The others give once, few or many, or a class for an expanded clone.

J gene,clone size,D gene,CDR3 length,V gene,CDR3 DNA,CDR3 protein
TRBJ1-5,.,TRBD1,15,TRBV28,TGTGCCAGCAGGTTGACAGGGGAGGGCAATCAGCCCCAGCATTTT,CASRLTGEGNQPQHF
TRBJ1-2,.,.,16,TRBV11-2,TGTGCCAGCAGCTTAGGGGTACAGGGTCTCAACTATGGCTACACCTTC,CASSLGVQGLNYGYTF
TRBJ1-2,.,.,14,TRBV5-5,TGTGCCAGCAGCTTGGGGGGGACAAAGCAAGGCTACACCTTC,CASSLGGTKQGYTF
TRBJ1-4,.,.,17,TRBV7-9,TGTGCCAGCAGCCCTTCCAACCCCGGGAGACCTGATGGAAAACTGTTTTTT,CASSPSNPGRPDGKLFF
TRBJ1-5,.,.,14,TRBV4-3,TGCGCCAGCAGCTCCGGGATTGGGGATCAGCCCCAGCATTTT,CASSSGIGDQPQHF
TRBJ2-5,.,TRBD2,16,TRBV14,TGTGCCAGCAGCCACCTGAGCGGGGGGAGTAGGGAGACCCAGTACTTC,CASSHLSGGSRETQYF
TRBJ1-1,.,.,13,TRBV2,TGTGCCAGCAGACAGGTGATGAACACTGAAGCTTTCTTT,CASRQVMNTEAFF
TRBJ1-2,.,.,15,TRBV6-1,TGTGCCAGCAGTGAAACGGGGGGCGCTAACTATGGCTACACCTTC,CASSETGGANYGYTF
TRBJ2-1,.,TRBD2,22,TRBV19,TGTGCCAGTAGTATCTCTGTTGGGGTGGGGCTAGCGGGTCACCACGTCTTTAATGAGCAGTTCTTC,CASSISVGVGLAGHHVFNEQFF
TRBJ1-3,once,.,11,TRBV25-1,TGTGCCAGCAGGGGGGCAAACACCATATATTTT,CASRGANTIYF
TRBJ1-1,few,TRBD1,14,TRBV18,TGTGCCAGCTCACTACGAGGGACAGCCGAAGGGGCTTTCTTT,CASSLRGTAEGAFF
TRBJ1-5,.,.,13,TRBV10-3,TGTGCCACCAAGGGAGGGAACAATCAGCCCCAGCATTTT,CATKGGNNQPQHF
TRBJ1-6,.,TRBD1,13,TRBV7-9,TGTGCCAGCAGCCCACAGGGGGAATCACCCCTCCACTTT,CASSPQGESPLHF
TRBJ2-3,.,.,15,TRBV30,TGTGCCTGGAGTGGGGGGGGGCGTGGGACAGATACGCAGTATTTT,CAWSGGGRGTDTQYF
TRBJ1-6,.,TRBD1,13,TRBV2,TGTGCCAGCAGTGTACAGGGGTCCTCACCCCTCCACTTT,CASSVQGSSPLHF
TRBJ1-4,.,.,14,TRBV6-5,TGTGCCAGCAGTTACTCGGGGGGAAATGAAAAACTGTTTTTT,CASSYSGGNEKLFF
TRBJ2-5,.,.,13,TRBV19,TGTGCCAGTAGTATTGTCAGCCAAGAGACCCAGTACTTC,CASSIVSQETQYF
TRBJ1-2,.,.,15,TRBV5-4,TGTGCCAGCAGCTTGGGCGCCAGGGTACGCTATGGCTACACCTTC,CASSLGARVRYGYTF
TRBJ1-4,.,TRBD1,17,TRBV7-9,TGTGCCAGCAGCTTTCCCCCTCAGGGGGCTTCTAATGAAAAACTGTTTTTT,CASSFPPQGASNEKLFF
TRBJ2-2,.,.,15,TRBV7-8,TGTGCCAGCAGCCAACAACCCATCGCCACCGGGGAGCTGTTTTTT,CASSQQPIATGELFF